This record covers a single T cell receptor beta chain. What it binds is unknown. This specimen belongs to a study of cytotoxic CD8 clonotypes in ibrutinib-treated CLL. Study-wide background: Partial responses numbered roughly 25 and complete responses 2; after a median around 68 months, roughly 15 stayed remitted and around 12 progressed. The study recorded mean values of approximately 260,000 productive templates and 94,082 productive rearrangements per sample.

Sequencing was performed with immunoSEQ multiplex PCR; in TCRdb, only in-frame clones are kept and a portion is missing. This repertoire shows over 120,000 clones, roughly three quarters found once; its top ten account for around 13%. The CDR3 is 16 amino acids. Germline trimming cut 2 bases from V and 1 base from J; bases unmatched to any gene: 8. In germline, CDR1 is LGHNA, CDR2 YSLEER. Study findings and constraints: Age-matched healthy donor levels were exceeded by baseline clonality, which tracked circulating CD8+ T-cell counts. Public clonotypes proved infrequent, and on treatment they shrank or remained steady.

The sequence derives from a human donor with chronic lymphocytic leukemia. This specimen was PBMCs, taken after 12 months of ibrutinib treatment. The V call is TRBV4-3, the J call TRBJ2-7, with 7 bases matching TRBD1. CDR3 nucleotides: TGCGCCAGCAGCCAAAACCGACAGGGCGATTCCTACGAGCAGTACTTC. This encodes CASSQNRQGDSYEQYF.